Presented here are 11 T cell receptor beta chains from one specimen sequenced in a study of beta chain features in type 1 diabetes. General study points: All four CD4+ subsets of Type 1 diabetes patients contained TCRB CDR3s that were moderately but significantly shorter.

Sequencing targeted expressed TCRB transcripts, as all isolated RNA had been reverse transcribed. Method: immunoSEQ multiplex PCR; TCRdb's copy keeps in-frame clones and lacks some. The data contain some 190,000 clones, roughly 7.1% of them singletons. These receptors' targets are unknown. The source material was central memory CD4+ T cells from blood. The receptors stem from a woman in her thirties or forties with type 1 diabetes.

The CDR3 DNA sequence: TGTGCCAGCAGCTTAACGGACAGCTACGAGCAGTACTTC. Translation: CASSLTDSYEQYF. The chain couples TRBV7-8 to TRBJ2-7, with D tentatively TRBD1 (6 bases). Deletions cut 2 bases from V and 3 bases from J, with 8 bases between. The CDR3 runs to 13 residues. Germline V gene data show CDR1 as SGHVS and CDR2 as FQNEAQ.

This clone was detected only a few times. The chain recombines TRBV19 with TRBJ2-6, with 8 bases that match TRBD1. The CDR3 loop spans 17 amino acids. Germline V lookup: CDR1 LNHDA, CDR2 SQIVND (reference sequence). V trimming: 8 bases; J trimming: 0 bases; junction bases outside the gene matches: 9. CDR3 sequence reads: CASGNSGGLSGANVLTF. Written as DNA, the CDR3 is TGTGCCAGTGGGAATTCAGGGGGCCTCTCTGGGGCCAACGTCCTGACTTTC. Complete variable domain (other parts from reference TRBV19 and TRBJ2-6): DGGITQSPKYLFRKEGQNVTLSCEQNLNHDAMYWYRQDPGQGLRLIYYSQIVNDFQKGDIAEGYSVSREKKESFPLTVTSAQKNPTAFYLCASGNSGGLSGANVLTFGAGSRLTVL.

The table lists this clone with a few counts. The J gene is TRBJ2-7, the V gene TRBV5-4; D not certain. The CDR3 is made up of 13 amino acids. Per the germline V gene, CDR1 is SGHNT and CDR2 is YYREEE (reference sequence). V was trimmed by 3 bases and J by 4 bases, leaving 11 bases between them. The CDR3 reads CASSSGSSYEQYF. The CDR3 DNA follows: TGTGCCAGCAGCTCCGGGTCTTCTTACGAGCAGTACTTC.

In its sample, this clone was seen a few times. The chain has TRBV5-8 and TRBJ1-5; D gene unclear. Trimming stripped 6 bases from V and 4 bases from J, with 17 bases between. The germline V gene has CDR1 SGHTS and CDR2 YDEGEE. This CDR3 has 15 amino acids. CDR3 residues: CASTSYDGRNQPQHF. CDR3 sequence (DNA): TGTGCCAGCACTTCCTACGACGGGAGGAATCAGCCCCAGCATTTT.

Only a few counts were recorded for this clone. This chain uses TRBV7-9 with TRBJ2-5; D is perhaps TRBD2 (6 bases). Germline assignment: CDR1 SEHNR and CDR2 FQNEAQ (reference sequence). The ends were cut back, 1 base at V and 4 bases at J, with 7 bases in the middle. The CDR3 has 13 residues. Written as DNA, the CDR3 is TGTGCCAGCAGCTTAGAGGAGGGAGAGACCCAGTACTTC. This codes for CASSLEEGETQYF.

There are a few counts of this clone. The V call is TRBV7-3, the J call TRBJ2-1; possibly TRBD2 for D (5 bases). Trimming took off 7 bases at V and 12 bases at J, with 13 bases between the two ends. Germline V CDR1 and CDR2: SGHTA, FQGTGA. The CDR3 has 11 amino acids. CDR3 protein: CASTRDEGQFF. CDR3 bases: TGTGCCAGCACCCGTGACGAGGGGCAGTTCTTC.

In this sample, this clone turned up a few times. The chain recombines TRBV29-1 with TRBJ2-3; 13 bases are shared with TRBD2. Germline CDR1 and CDR2: SQVTM and ANQGSEA. Trimming at V came to 4 bases and at J to 5 bases, leaving 6 bases not matched to a gene. CDR3 length: 15 residues. CDR3 sequence (DNA): TGCAGCGTTGGGACTAGCGGGAGTTTAGAAGATACGCAGTATTTT. Its translation: CSVGTSGSLEDTQYF.

Only a few counts were recorded for this clone. The chain joins TRBV5-4 to TRBJ2-5, with TRBD2 identical over 12 bases. With 4 bases clipped from V and 7 bases from J, the junction kept 8 bases outside the gene matches. Germline V lookup: CDR1 SGHNT, CDR2 YYREEE (reference sequence). The CDR3 extends over 15 amino acids. CDR3 DNA sequence: TGTGCCAGCAGCCATTCTAGCGGGGGGGCTGGGACCCAGTACTTC. It encodes CASSHSSGGAGTQYF.

The CDR3 is CASSLASGGQDTQYF. The CDR3 DNA follows: TGTGCCAGCAGCTTGGCTAGCGGGGGTCAGGATACGCAGTATTTT. The chain recombines TRBV5-6 with TRBJ2-3; 10 nucleotides line up with TRBD2. The J segment lost 6 bases and the V segment lost 0 bases, leaving 4 bases of the junction unmatched. This CDR3 is built from 15 residues. CDR1 is SGHDT and CDR2 is YYEEEE in the germline V gene.

This clone was detected a few times. The genes are TRBV7-9 and TRBJ1-4; D is possibly TRBD1 (6 bases). Trimming took off 3 bases at V and 7 bases at J, with 12 bases between the two ends. CDR3 length equals 14 residues. CDR1 SEHNR and CDR2 FQNEAQ come from the germline V gene (reference sequence). The DNA of the CDR3 is TGTGCCAGCAGCTTGGACCCAGGGGCTGAAAAACTGTTTTTT. Translated, it gives CASSLDPGAEKLFF.

The chain couples TRBV7-9 to TRBJ2-3, with a tentative D call TRBD1 (5 bases). The V end lost 3 bases, the J end lost 1 base, and 8 bases lay between the germline ends. The germline V gene has CDR1 SEHNR and CDR2 FQNEAQ (reference sequence). The CDR3 totals 14 residues. The CDR3 bases are TGTGCCAGCAGCTTTGGGGCCGGCACAGATACGCAGTATTTT. Translation gives CASSFGAGTDTQYF.